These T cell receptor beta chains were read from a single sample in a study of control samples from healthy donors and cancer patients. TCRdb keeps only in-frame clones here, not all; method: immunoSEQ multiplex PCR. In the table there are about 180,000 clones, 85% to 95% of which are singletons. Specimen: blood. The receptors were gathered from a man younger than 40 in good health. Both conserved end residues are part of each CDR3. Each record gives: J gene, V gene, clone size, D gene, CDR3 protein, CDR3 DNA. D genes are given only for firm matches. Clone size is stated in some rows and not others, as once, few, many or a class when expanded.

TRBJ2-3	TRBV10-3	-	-	CAISESRNPLADTQYF	TGTGCCATCAGTGAGTCGAGGAACCCTCTAGCGGATACGCAGTATTTT
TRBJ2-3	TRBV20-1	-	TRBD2	CSASETSPREGRILYTDTQYF	TGCAGTGCTAGTGAAACCTCTCCGCGGGAGGGCCGGATACTATACACAGATACGCAGTATTTT
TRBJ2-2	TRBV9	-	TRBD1	CASSVGNRGITGELFF	TGTGCCAGCAGCGTCGGGAACAGGGGGATCACCGGGGAGCTGTTTTTT
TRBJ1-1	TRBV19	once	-	CASSIGRNEAFF	TGTGCCAGTAGTATCGGCCGGAATGAAGCTTTCTTT
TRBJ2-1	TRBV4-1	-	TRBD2	CASSQASGGAAEQFF	TGCGCCAGCAGCCAAGCTAGCGGGGGGGCTGCTGAGCAGTTCTTC
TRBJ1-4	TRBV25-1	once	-	CASSGVGGNEKLFF	TGTGCCAGCAGTGGGGTAGGGGGGAATGAAAAACTGTTTTTT
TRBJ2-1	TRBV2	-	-	CASSEAWRTYNEQFF	TGTGCCAGCAGTGAAGCATGGCGGACCTACAATGAGCAGTTCTTC
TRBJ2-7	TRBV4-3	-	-	CASSQGGGYEQYF	TGCGCCAGCAGCCAAGGTGGAGGTTACGAGCAGTACTTC
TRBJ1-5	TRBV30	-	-	CAWRGQGGGNQPQHF	TGTGCCTGGAGAGGGCAGGGCGGGGGCAATCAGCCCCAGCATTTT
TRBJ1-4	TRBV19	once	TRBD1	CASSITHRGEEKLFF	TGTGCCAGTAGTATTACGCACAGGGGAGAAGAAAAACTGTTTTTT
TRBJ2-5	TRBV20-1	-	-	CSANQRETQYF	TGCAGTGCTAACCAGCGAGAGACCCAGTACTTC
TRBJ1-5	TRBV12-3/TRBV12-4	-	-	CASRAANQPQHF	TGTGCCTCCAGGGCAGCTAATCAGCCCCAGCATTTT
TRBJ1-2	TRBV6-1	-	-	CASSEAVGSYGYTF	TGTGCCAGCAGTGAAGCGGTAGGGTCCTATGGCTACACCTTC
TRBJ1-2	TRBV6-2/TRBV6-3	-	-	CASSYPLRGDGYTF	TGTGCCAGCAGTTACCCGCTTCGAGGGGATGGCTACACCTTC
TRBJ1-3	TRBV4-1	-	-	CASSPQTLSGNTIYF	TGCGCCAGCAGCCCCCAGACCCTCTCTGGAAACACCATATATTTT